The sequence of this T cell receptor (beta chain) was determined in a study of CD8+ T cells in alopecia areata (dated by TCRdb to the late 2010s). With regard to the full study: Treated patients were enrolled in an open-label pilot trial of oral tofacitinib at 5 to 10 mg twice daily for moderate-to-severe alopecia areata. Patients received tofacitinib for 6 to 18 months and were then followed off drug for 6 months to check for delayed response and recurrence. RNA was extracted with the PAXgene miRNA kit for fixed scalp, the miRNeasy kit for PBMCs, and the RNeasy kit for mouse skin. Clonality in the scalp was compared among normal scalp (n=4), patchy alopecia areata scalp (n=8), and alopecia totalis/universalis scalp (n=8). TCRbeta CDR3 regions were amplified by immunoSEQ multiplex PCR with 35 Vbeta forward and 13 Jbeta reverse primers. In both human patients and the C3H/HeJ mouse model, the study applied high-throughput TCRbeta sequencing to look at T cell clonal expansion in alopecia areata. For the treated patients, the SALT score, which quantifies what percentage of scalp surface area is affected, served as the measure of disease severity. Patients on tofacitinib were biopsied at baseline and after 4 and 24 weeks of treatment, and several of the patients also had a later scalp biopsy. On the human side, TCRbeta sequencing was run on scalp tissue and on sorted CD4+ and CD8+ peripheral blood T cells from healthy controls and from alopecia areata patients with either patchy or totalis/universalis disease. What the work shows at the level of the full study, not this receptor alone: During tofacitinib treatment, many expanded lesional clones remained in scalp and blood, and this persistence may partly explain relapse after treatment is stopped. Because the treated cohort was small and included a single nonresponder, larger studies are needed to assess links between baseline CD8+ expansion and response. Compared with normal scalp, lesional scalp, particularly in alopecia totalis/universalis, had higher clonality and more expanded CD8+ clones, which suggests antigenic drive. Shared TCR sequences between patients were less evident than in mice, which may be partly attributable to HLA diversity in the patient population. Scalp TCR repertoire analysis is complicated because resident alphabeta T cells in normal human skin are also sequenced, whereas mouse skin is dominated by gammadelta T cells. With tofacitinib, both scalp clonality and the number of expanded CD8+ clones among the top 100 scalp clones went down significantly.

Library preparation was by the immunoSEQ multiplex PCR assay. RNA was extracted from all samples and reverse transcribed into cDNA as template for TCR sequencing. First-strand cDNA was synthesized with SuperScript III using a 2:1 mix of oligo-dT and random hexamers. Amplification bias was assessed with a synthetic immune receptor repertoire, and residual bias was removed computationally. As for the authors' bioinformatics: Raw reads were preprocessed to remove errors, and CDR3 was defined according to IMGT conventions as the region from the conserved cysteine to phenylalanine. To get clonality, Shannon entropy was normalized by log2 of the number of productive unique TCRs and the result was subtracted from 1. Whether each scalp clone was CD4 or CD8 was inferred by checking scalp TCRbeta sequences against the CD4 and CD8 repertoires from sorted blood. In TCRdb, the immuneACCESS table is reduced to in-frame sequences with V and J assigned. These tables do not hold every clone; where another copy was compared, an unresolved V gene accounts for under half, and the others remain unexplained. V and J calls plus clone size are reproduced from that table; the DNA served to infer D and trimming. For this sample the table gives about 220,000 clones, of which more than 45% were detected only once. The top ten clonotypes cover roughly 1.4% of the sample.

The time point label of this sample denotes: about 4 weeks on oral tofacitinib. This sample's treatment or condition label indicates: oral pan-JAK inhibitor, 5-10 mg twice daily. Lesional scalp punch biopsies and peripheral blood were collected from alopecia areata patients. PBMCs were isolated by density centrifugation and stained for CD3, CD4 and CD8, after which CD4+ and CD8+ T cells were sorted on a FACSAria. Spanning cysteine to phenylalanine, the CDR3 consists of 12 amino acids. The kept DNA is CDR3 alone, 36 bases in frame from the first base. Based on the germline V gene (reference sequence), the CDR1 and CDR2 sequences are GTSNPN and SVGIG. The junction shows trimming of 5 bases on V and 5 bases on J, plus 7 bases between the germline ends. A remark on this clone: The clone's antigen remains unknown. Base qualities are not provided; no much larger clone lies one nucleotide away.

The V gene is TRBV30 and the J gene is TRBJ1-6; the D segment could be TRBD1, given 5 matching bases. This specimen was CD4+ T cells sorted from blood, taken at week 4, from a patient treated with tofacitinib. This receptor was obtained from a human donor with alopecia areata. The nucleotide sequence reads TGTGCCTGGCAGGGAGATAATTCACCCCTCCACTTT. Translated, this is CAWQGDNSPLHF.